Presented here are 25 T cell receptor beta chains from one specimen sequenced in a study of T cells in Graves' hyperthyroidism and ophthalmopathy. Amplified regions were TCR beta CDR3 sequences from RNA transcripts. Researchers ran a first-round RT-PCR on the TCR CDR3 using the HTBI primer set. From the multiplex PCR reads, TCRdb called clonotypes with MiXCR, one entry per CDR3 protein. The sample lists under 350,000 distinct CDR3 sequences; roughly 13% were seen once. The sample taken for sequencing was blood. These TCRs come from a woman aged 25 to 39 with Graves' hyperthyroidism that later progressed to Graves' ophthalmopathy.

The chain couples TRBV20-1 to TRBJ2-7, with TRBD2 matching over 8 bases. Germline CDR1 and CDR2: DFQATT and SNEGSKA (reference sequence). The CDR3 runs to 13 residues. J lost 4 bases, V lost 6 bases, and 8 bases had no gene match. The CDR3 loop is CSAGGELGYEQYF. In nucleotides, the CDR3 is TGCAGTGCCGGGGGGGAGCTGGGGTACGAGCAGTACTTC.

This chain joins TRBV14 and TRBJ2-7; no firm D call. The ends were cut back, 5 bases at V and 7 bases at J, with 15 bases in the middle. The germline V gene encodes CDR1 SGHDN and CDR2 FVKESK. The CDR3 runs 13 residues. CDR3 in amino acids: CASSSSTPSEQYF. CDR3 in DNA: TGTGCCAGCAGCTCCTCTACTCCCTCGGAGCAGTACTTC.

This clonotype was seen many times. The chain has TRBV30 and TRBJ1-2, with D uncertain. The CDR3 length is 14 residues. V was trimmed by 0 bases and J by 4 bases, leaving 12 bases between them. Germline V CDR1 and CDR2: GTSNPN, SVGIG (reference sequence). In DNA form, the CDR3 reads TGTGCCTGGAGTGTATTATCGGTGGGCTATGGCTACACCTTC. It encodes CAWSVLSVGYGYTF.

The chain is built from TRBV20-1 and TRBJ2-3, with D hard to call. Germline V lookup: CDR1 DFQATT, CDR2 SNEGSKA (reference sequence). The CDR3 length is 11 residues. The V and J ends lost 3 bases and 5 bases respectively, with 6 bases between them. In nucleotides, the CDR3 is TGCAGTGCTAGTGTGGTAGATACGCAGTATTTT. Amino acid sequence: CSASVVDTQYF.

This chain connects TRBV9 to TRBJ2-2, with D uncertain. V was trimmed by 4 bases and J by 7 bases, leaving 11 bases between them. This CDR3 contains 13 residues. Germline V gene lookup returns CDR1 SGDLS and CDR2 YYNGEE. DNA of the CDR3: TGTGCCAGCAGCCCACATCCGCACGGGGAGCTGTTTTTT. Protein: CASSPHPHGELFF.

The sample holds a few counts of this clonotype. V gene TRBV9 combines with J gene TRBJ1-3; no firm D call. Germline CDR1 SGDLS, CDR2 YYNGEE. This CDR3 has 15 residues. The V and J ends lost 2 bases and 0 bases respectively, with 9 bases between them. The CDR3 DNA sequence: TGTGCCAGCAGCGTCGACGCCGACTCTGGAAACACCATATATTTT. Translating it yields CASSVDADSGNTIYF.

This clonotype was observed many times. The chain joins TRBV6-1 to TRBJ2-3; 7 positions agree with TRBD2. This CDR3 spans 16 amino acids. Germline CDR1 MNHNS, CDR2 SASEGT. V lost 7 bases to trimming and J lost 1 base; unmatched junction nucleotides: 11. CDR3 DNA sequence: TGTGCCAGCACCTTCGGACTAGTCGGGGGCACAGATACGCAGTATTTT. Protein product: CASTFGLVGGTDTQYF.

This clonotype was detected a few times. The chain is built from TRBV5-1 and TRBJ2-7; tentative D call: TRBD1 (7 bases). This CDR3 contains 16 residues. CDR1 and CDR2 from the germline V gene are SGHRS and YFSETQ. V was trimmed by 4 bases and J by 2 bases, leaving 19 bases between them. The CDR3 reads CASSPQGGGTPYEQYF. CDR3 coding DNA: TGCGCCAGCAGCCCTCAGGGGGGAGGCACCCCCTACGAGCAGTACTTC.

This clonotype was seen ten or more times. V is TRBV10-3 and J is TRBJ2-7; D is perhaps TRBD2 (5 bases). Trimming left V 10 bases short and J 0 bases short, with 22 bases between. CDR1 and CDR2 from the germline V gene are ENHRY and SYGVKD. The CDR3 extends over 16 amino acids. In DNA, the CDR3 is TGTGCCACATCATTTGCCGACCTGGACTTCTCCTACGAGCAGTACTTC. Amino acids: CATSFADLDFSYEQYF.

This clonotype was counted ten times or more. The J gene is TRBJ2-3, the V gene TRBV27; 10 positions match TRBD2. The CDR3 length is 16 residues. The germline V gene encodes CDR1 MNHEY and CDR2 SMNVEV (reference sequence). V lost 1 base to trimming and J lost 3 bases; unmatched junction nucleotides: 4. The CDR3 DNA sequence: TGTGCCAGCAGTTTATGGAGCGGGAGGGAGACAGATACGCAGTATTTT. Translation gives CASSLWSGRETDTQYF.

This clonotype came up many times. This chain connects TRBV16 to TRBJ2-1; 9 positions agree with TRBD1. Germline V gene data show CDR1 as KGHSY and CDR2 as FQNENV. V lost 3 bases and J lost 8; bases outside the gene matches: 5. This CDR3 has 14 amino acids. As DNA, the CDR3 is TGTGCCAGCAGCCATTTACAGGGGGCCGATGAGCAGTTCTTC. Its translation: CASSHLQGADEQFF.

This clonotype was seen repeatedly, ten times or more. This rearrangement joins TRBV6-2 or TRBV6-3 to TRBJ2-1; D is ambiguous. The CDR3 has 14 residues. Per the germline V gene, CDR1 is MNHEY and CDR2 is SVGEGT. V lost 7 bases to trimming and J lost 0 bases, with 10 bases between them. The CDR3 spells CASTLQSSYNEQFF. The CDR3 nucleotides are TGTGCCAGCACTCTGCAGAGCTCCTACAATGAGCAGTTCTTC.

This clonotype was seen repeatedly, ten times or more. The rearrangement links TRBV11-3 to TRBJ2-1; perhaps TRBD1 as D (6 bases). Trimming took off 3 bases at V and 1 base at J, with 10 bases between the two ends. Germline V lookup: CDR1 SGHNT, CDR2 YENEEA. The CDR3 length is 15 residues. The CDR3 sequence: CASSLGRGSYNEQFF. Written as DNA, the CDR3 is TGTGCCAGCAGCTTGGGCAGGGGTTCCTACAATGAGCAGTTCTTC.

CDR3 DNA: TGTGCCGGAAGGACCGAGGGGAACACTGAAGCTTTCTTT. It codes for CAGRTEGNTEAFF. The chain couples TRBV2 to TRBJ1-1, with D uncertain. The CDR3 totals 13 residues. Trimming left V 11 bases short and J 1 base short, with 14 bases between. Germline values: CDR1 SNHLY, CDR2 FYNNEI.

This clonotype has ten or more counts. This rearrangement joins TRBV11-2 to TRBJ2-5, with D unresolved. Per the germline V gene, CDR1 is SGHAT and CDR2 is FQNNGV. This CDR3 region has 12 residues. The V end was cut by 3 bases, the J end by 1 base, with 3 bases between. In DNA, the CDR3 is TGTGCCAGCAGCTTCACCCAAGAGACCCAGTACTTC. This encodes CASSFTQETQYF.

Many counts were recorded for this clonotype. CDR3 in DNA: TGCGCCAGCAGGTGGACAGGGGGAACCGAGCAGTTCTTC. Translating gives CASRWTGGTEQFF. J is TRBJ2-1 and V is TRBV5-1, with 10 bases lining up with TRBD1. CDR1 is SGHRS and CDR2 is YFSETQ in the germline V gene. The CDR3 length is 13 residues. V lost 5 bases, J lost 10 bases, and 6 bases stayed unmatched.

The table lists this clonotype with many counts. The J gene is TRBJ2-7, the V gene TRBV7-2, with a possible D match to TRBD1 (6 bases). This CDR3 has 17 residues. Trimming cost V 6 bases and J 3 bases, with 24 bases left between them. CDR1 and CDR2 (germline): SGHTA, FQGNSA. The DNA of the CDR3 is TGTGCCAGCAGTCCTGCATTCAGTACAGGGCTATACTACGAGCAGTACTTC. Protein: CASSPAFSTGLYYEQYF.

This clonotype was recorded many times. The chain employs TRBV3-1 and TRBJ2-3; 7 bases are shared with TRBD2. V shed 1 base and J 3 bases; nucleotides not matched to a gene: 4. CDR1 is LGHDT, CDR2 YNNKEL, per germline (reference sequence). The CDR3 runs to 15 residues. The CDR3 nucleotides are TGTGCCAGCAGCCAAGCGCGGGAGCAGACAGATACGCAGTATTTT. It is translated as CASSQAREQTDTQYF.

This clonotype has ten or more counts. The chain links TRBV7-2 to TRBJ2-5; no clear D. This CDR3 is built from 14 residues. Germline CDR1 and CDR2: SGHTA and FQGNSA. V dropped 5 bases and J dropped 1 base, with 11 bases sitting between them. The CDR3, as DNA: TGTGCCAGCAGCCTATCGGGTATCCAAGAGACCCAGTACTTC. As protein: CASSLSGIQETQYF. The full variable domain, rest sourced from reference TRBV7-2 and TRBJ2-5, is GAGVSQSPSNKVTEKGKDVELRCDPISGHTALYWYRQSLGQGLEFLIYFQGNSAPDKSGLPSDRFSAERTGGSVSTLTIQRTQQEDSAVYLCASSLSGIQETQYFGPGTRLLVL.

The sample holds many counts of this clonotype. This chain connects TRBV5-1 to TRBJ1-4; no definite D call. The germline V gene encodes CDR1 SGHRS and CDR2 YFSETQ. Between the trimmed V and J ends, which lost 5 bases and 4 bases, there was a span of 15 bases. The CDR3 has 15 amino acids. CDR3 loop: CASRMAAKINEKLFF. The CDR3 region has the DNA TGCGCCAGCAGAATGGCGGCGAAGATTAATGAAAAACTGTTTTTT.

This clonotype was seen at least ten times. The chain has TRBV29-1 and TRBJ2-3; no firm D call. Germline CDR1 and CDR2: SQVTM and ANQGSEA. V was cut by 2 bases and J by 1 base, with 7 bases left in between. This CDR3 region has 13 residues. The CDR3 sequence is CSVELWGTDTQYF. The CDR3 DNA follows: TGCAGCGTTGAACTATGGGGCACAGATACGCAGTATTTT.

This clonotype was observed many times. The rearrangement joins TRBV7-2 to TRBJ2-7; TRBD2 matches at 7 bases. This CDR3 comprises 16 residues. Per germline, CDR1 SGHTA and CDR2 FQGNSA. V dropped 0 bases and J dropped 0; count of bases not matched to a gene: 5. Written as DNA, the CDR3 is TGTGCCAGCAGCTTAGCGCACGGCGGGAGCTCCTACGAGCAGTACTTC. It yields the protein CASSLAHGGSSYEQYF.

V is TRBV4-1 and J is TRBJ2-5; tentatively, D is TRBD2 (6 bases). Germline assignment: CDR1 MGHRA and CDR2 YSYEKL. CDR3 length: 17 residues. Trimming took off 0 bases at V and 4 bases at J, with 18 bases between the two ends. DNA for the CDR3: TGCGCCAGCAGCCAAGAGTCCGCGGGGAATAGGGGAGAGACCCAGTACTTC. It encodes CASSQESAGNRGETQYF.

This clonotype was observed a few times. The chain has TRBV7-9 and TRBJ2-1; a weak D match, TRBD1 (6 bases). The CDR3 has 11 residues. Trimming pared 11 bases from V and 6 bases from J, leaving 11 bases between. CDR1 is SEHNR and CDR2 is FQNEAQ in the germline V gene (reference sequence). This CDR3 reads CAVQGGNEQFF. In DNA, the CDR3 is TGTGCCGTTCAAGGGGGCAATGAGCAGTTCTTC.

V and J are TRBV7-2 and TRBJ1-2; TRBD1 is a possible D gene (5 bases). Deletions cut 5 bases from V and 0 bases from J, with 10 bases between. This CDR3 is built from 14 residues. CDR1 and CDR2 (germline): SGHTA, FQGNSA. This CDR3 is CTSSLVGANYGYTF. The CDR3 coding sequence is TGTACCAGCAGCCTTGTGGGGGCTAACTATGGCTACACCTTC.